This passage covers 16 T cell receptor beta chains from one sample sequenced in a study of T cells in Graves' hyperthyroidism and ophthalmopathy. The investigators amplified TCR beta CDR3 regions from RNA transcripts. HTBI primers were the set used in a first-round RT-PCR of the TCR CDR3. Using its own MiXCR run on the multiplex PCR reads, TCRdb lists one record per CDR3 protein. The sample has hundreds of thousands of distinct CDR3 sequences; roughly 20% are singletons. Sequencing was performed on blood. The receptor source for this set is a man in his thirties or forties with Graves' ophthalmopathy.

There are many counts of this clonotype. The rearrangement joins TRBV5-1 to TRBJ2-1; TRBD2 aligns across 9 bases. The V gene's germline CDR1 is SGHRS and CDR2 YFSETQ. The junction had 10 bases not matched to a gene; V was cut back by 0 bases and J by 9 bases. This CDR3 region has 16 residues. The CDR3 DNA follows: TGCGCCAGCAGCTTGGTAGCGGGAGCCCCGACGGGTGAGCAGTTCTTC. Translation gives CASSLVAGAPTGEQFF.

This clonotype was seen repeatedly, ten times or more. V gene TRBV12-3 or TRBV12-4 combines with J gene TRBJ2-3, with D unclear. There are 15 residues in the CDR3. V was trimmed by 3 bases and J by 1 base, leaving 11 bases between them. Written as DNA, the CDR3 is TGTGCCAGCAGTTTTTGGGCAGGTCGCACAGATACGCAGTATTTT. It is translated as CASSFWAGRTDTQYF.

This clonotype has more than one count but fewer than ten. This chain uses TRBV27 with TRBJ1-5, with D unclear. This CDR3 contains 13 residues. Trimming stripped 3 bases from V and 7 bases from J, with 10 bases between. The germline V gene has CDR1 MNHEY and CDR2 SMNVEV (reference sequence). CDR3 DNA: TGTGCCAGCAGTTTCGATGTAAGGCAGCCCCAGCATTTT. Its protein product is CASSFDVRQPQHF.

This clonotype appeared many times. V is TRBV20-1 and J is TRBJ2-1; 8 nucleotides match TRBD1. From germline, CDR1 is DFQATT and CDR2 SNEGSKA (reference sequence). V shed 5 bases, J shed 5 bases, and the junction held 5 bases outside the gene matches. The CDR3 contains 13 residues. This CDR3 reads CSAPGQGHNEQFF. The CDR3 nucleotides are TGCAGTGCTCCTGGACAGGGTCACAATGAGCAGTTCTTC.

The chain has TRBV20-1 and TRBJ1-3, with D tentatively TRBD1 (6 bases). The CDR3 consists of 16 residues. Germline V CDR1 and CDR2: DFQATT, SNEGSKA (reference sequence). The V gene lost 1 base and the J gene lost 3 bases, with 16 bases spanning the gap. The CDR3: CSARVPRGRHGNTIYF. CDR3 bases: TGCAGTGCTAGAGTCCCCCGGGGGCGTCATGGAAACACCATATATTTT.

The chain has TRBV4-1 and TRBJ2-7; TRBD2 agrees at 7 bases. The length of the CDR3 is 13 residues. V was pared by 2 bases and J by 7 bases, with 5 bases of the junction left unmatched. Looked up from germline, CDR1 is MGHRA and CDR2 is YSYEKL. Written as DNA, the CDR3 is TGCGCCAGCAGCCAATTCGGGGGGTGGGAGCAGTACTTC. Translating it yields CASSQFGGWEQYF.

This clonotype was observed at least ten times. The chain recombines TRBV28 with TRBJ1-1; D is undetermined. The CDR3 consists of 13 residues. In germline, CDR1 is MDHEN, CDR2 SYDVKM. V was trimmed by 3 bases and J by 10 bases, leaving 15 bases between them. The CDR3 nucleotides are TGTGCCAGCAGTTTCAGGCCCCCAGTGGCAGCTTTCTTT. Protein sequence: CASSFRPPVAAFF.

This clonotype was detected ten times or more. CDR3 region: CASSDQPHNEQFF. The DNA for the CDR3 is TGTGCCAGCAGTGACCAGCCGCACAATGAGCAGTTCTTC. The J gene is TRBJ2-1, the V gene TRBV2; D gene ambiguous. The CDR3 consists of 13 residues. CDR1 is SNHLY and CDR2 is FYNNEI in the germline V gene. Trimming cost V 3 bases and J 5 bases, with 8 bases left between them.

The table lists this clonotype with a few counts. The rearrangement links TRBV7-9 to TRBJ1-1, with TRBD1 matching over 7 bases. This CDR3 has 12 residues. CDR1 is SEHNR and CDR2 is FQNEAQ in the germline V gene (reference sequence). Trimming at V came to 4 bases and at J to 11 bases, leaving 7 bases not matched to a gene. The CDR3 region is CASSWEGGAAFF. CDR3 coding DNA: TGTGCCAGCAGCTGGGAAGGGGGCGCGGCTTTCTTT.

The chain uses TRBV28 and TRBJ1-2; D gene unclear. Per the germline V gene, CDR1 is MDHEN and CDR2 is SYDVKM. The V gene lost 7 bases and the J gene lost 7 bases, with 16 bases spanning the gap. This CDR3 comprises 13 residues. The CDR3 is CASNADRSGGYTF. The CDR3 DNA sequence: TGTGCCAGCAACGCGGACCGTTCGGGTGGCTACACCTTC.

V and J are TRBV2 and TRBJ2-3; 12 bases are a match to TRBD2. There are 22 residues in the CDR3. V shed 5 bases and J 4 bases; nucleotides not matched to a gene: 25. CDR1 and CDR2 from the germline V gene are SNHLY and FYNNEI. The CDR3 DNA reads TGTGCCAGCAGTCGTCGGAGGAAAATTAGGAAAACTAGCGGGAGGTCACCAGATACGCAGTATTTT. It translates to CASSRRRKIRKTSGRSPDTQYF.

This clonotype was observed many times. The CDR3 loop reads CASSLLPQLNTEAFF. CDR3 sequence (DNA): TGTGCCAGCAGTTTATTACCTCAGTTGAACACTGAAGCTTTCTTT. This chain connects TRBV28 to TRBJ1-1; D ambiguous. V lost 1 base, J lost 0 bases, and 9 bases lay in between. There are 15 residues in the CDR3. Germline loops: CDR1 MDHEN, CDR2 SYDVKM.

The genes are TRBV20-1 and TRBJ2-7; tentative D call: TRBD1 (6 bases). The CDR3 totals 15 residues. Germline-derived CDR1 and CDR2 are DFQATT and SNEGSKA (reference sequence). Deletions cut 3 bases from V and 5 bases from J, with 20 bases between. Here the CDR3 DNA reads TGCAGTGCTAGTAAAGGGCAGGGGAGAAGGCACGAGCAGTACTTC. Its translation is CSASKGQGRRHEQYF.

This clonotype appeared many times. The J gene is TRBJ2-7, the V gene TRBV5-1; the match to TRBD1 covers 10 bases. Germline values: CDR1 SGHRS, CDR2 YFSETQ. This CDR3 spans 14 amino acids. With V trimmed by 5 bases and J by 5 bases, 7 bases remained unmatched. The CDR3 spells CASRRDRGSNEQYF. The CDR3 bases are TGCGCCAGCAGACGGGACAGGGGTTCTAACGAGCAGTACTTC.

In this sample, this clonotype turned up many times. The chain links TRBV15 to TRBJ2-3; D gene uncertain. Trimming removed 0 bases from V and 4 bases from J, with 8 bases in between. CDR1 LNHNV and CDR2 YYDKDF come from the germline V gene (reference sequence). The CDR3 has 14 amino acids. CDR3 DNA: TGTGCCACCAGCAGAGATTTGGGGTCAGATACGCAGTATTTT. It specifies CATSRDLGSDTQYF. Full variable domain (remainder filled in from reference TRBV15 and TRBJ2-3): DAMVIQNPRYQVTQFGKPVTLSCSQTLNHNVMYWYQQKSSQAPKLLFHYYDKDFNNEADTPDNFQSRRPNTSFCFLDIRSPGLGDTAMYLCATSRDLGSDTQYFGPGTRLTVL.

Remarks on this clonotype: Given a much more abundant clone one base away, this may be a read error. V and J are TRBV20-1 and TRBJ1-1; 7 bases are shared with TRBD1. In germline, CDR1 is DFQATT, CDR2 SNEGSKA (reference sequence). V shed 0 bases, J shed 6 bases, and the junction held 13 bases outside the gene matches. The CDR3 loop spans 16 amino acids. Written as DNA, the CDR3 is TGCAGTGCTAGAGATGGTGACAGGGTGCGAGTAGCTGAAGCTTTCTTT. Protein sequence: CSARDGDRVRVAEAFF.